This T cell receptor beta chain was identified during a study of response to subunit inactivated influenza vaccine. Points from the study as a whole: Authors suggested few new T cells are recruited by each seasonal influenza vaccination.

TCRdb analysed the RT-PCR reads with MiXCR anew, one entry per CDR3 protein. Among 800,000 to 1,000,000 distinct CDR3 sequences listed, 21% were seen once. There are 17 residues in the CDR3. Germline V CDR1 and CDR2: SEHNR, FQNEAQ (reference sequence). The V end lost 3 bases, the J end lost 2 bases, and 18 bases lay between the germline ends. Note on this clonotype: The antigen remains unidentified.

V and J are TRBV7-9 and TRBJ2-3; D may be TRBD2 (5 bases). The clonotype comes from a man aged 50 to 60 who received an inactivated influenza vaccine. The starting material was PBMCs from blood, obtained about 5 days after vaccination. DNA for the CDR3: TGTGCCAGCAGCTTCGGAGGCGGCGCAGGCCACACAGATACGCAGTATTTT. The encoded protein is CASSFGGGAGHTDTQYF.